This record looks at one TCR beta chain sequence and its context. The sample originates from a study of T cells expressing NK-cell markers. As for the study in general: Eight donors were sequenced, seven testing HCMV-seropositive and one testing seronegative.

Reprocessing the 5' RACE reads, TCRdb reports a single entry for every CDR3 protein and omits DNA. In total, the table holds about 430,000 distinct CDR3 sequences. This CDR3 has 14 amino acids. The germline CDR1 and CDR2 sequences are WNHNN and SYGVQD (reference sequence). This TCR was recovered from a woman aged 45 to 65 in good health. This chain connects TRBV10-1 to TRBJ1-4; no DNA is available, so the TRBD1 call from TCRdb remains unchecked. Sequencing was carried out using blood T cells: a sorted CD56 or NKG2C T cell subset, CD4+ or CD8+ T cells, or bulk PBMC T cells (not recorded which). This chain's CDR3 is CASSPGTGGEKLFF.